This TCR beta chain was observed in a study of radiotherapy plus CTLA-4 blockade in lung cancer. The CDR3 sequence is 16 residues long. V gave up 5 bases and J gave up 2 bases; unmatched junction bases: 11. Germline values: CDR1 MNHEY, CDR2 SMNVEV (reference sequence). Sequencing was performed with immunoSEQ multiplex PCR; in TCRdb, only in-frame clones are kept and a portion is missing. The sample includes 40,000 to 50,000 clones, roughly four fifths of them seen just once. The clonotype comes from a human donor with non-small cell lung cancer who had stable disease on radiotherapy plus ipilimumab. The sequences come from peripheral blood, collected from a patient treated with radiotherapy plus ipilimumab. V usage is TRBV27 and J usage is TRBJ1-2; TRBD1 agrees at 7 bases. CDR3 loop: CASSTTRQGTNYGYTF. The CDR3 DNA sequence: TGTGCCAGCAGTACGACCCGACAGGGAACCAACTATGGCTACACCTTC.